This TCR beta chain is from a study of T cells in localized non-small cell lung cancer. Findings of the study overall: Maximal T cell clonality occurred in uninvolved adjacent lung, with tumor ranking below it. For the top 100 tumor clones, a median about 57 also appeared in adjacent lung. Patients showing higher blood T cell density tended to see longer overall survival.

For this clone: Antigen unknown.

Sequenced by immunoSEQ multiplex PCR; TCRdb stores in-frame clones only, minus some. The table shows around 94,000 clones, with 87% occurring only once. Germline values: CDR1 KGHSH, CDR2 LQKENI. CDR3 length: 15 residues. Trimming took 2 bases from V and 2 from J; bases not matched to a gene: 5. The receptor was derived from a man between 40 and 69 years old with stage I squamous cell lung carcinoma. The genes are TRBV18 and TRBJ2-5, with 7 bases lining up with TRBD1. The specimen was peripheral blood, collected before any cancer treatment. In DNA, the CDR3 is TGTGCCAGCTCACCAAGGGCAGGGGGACAAGAGACCCAGTACTTC. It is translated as CASSPRAGGQETQYF.